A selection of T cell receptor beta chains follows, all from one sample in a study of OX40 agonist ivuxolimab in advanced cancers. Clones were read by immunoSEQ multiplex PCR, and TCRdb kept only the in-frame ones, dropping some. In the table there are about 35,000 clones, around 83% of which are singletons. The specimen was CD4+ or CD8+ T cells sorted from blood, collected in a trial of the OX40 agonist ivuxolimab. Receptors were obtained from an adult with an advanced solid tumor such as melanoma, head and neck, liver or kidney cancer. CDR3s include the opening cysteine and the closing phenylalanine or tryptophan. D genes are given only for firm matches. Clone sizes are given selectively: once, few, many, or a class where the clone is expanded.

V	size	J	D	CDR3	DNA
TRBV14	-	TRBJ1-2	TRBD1	CASSLQGPNYGYTF	TGTGCCAGCAGCTTACAGGGGCCTAACTATGGCTACACCTTC
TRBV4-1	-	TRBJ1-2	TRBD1	CASSQVGQGVLLGYTF	TGCGCCAGCAGCCAAGTTGGACAGGGTGTTTTGCTTGGCTACACCTTC
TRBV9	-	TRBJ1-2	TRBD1	CASRPPLRGLDYGYTF	TGTGCCAGCAGACCCCCCCTCAGGGGGCTCGACTATGGCTACACCTTC
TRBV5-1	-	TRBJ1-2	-	CASSLANRGGAQTVSYTF	TGCGCCAGCAGCTTGGCAAACCGCGGAGGGGCGCAGACCGTCTCCTACACCTTC
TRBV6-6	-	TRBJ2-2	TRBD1	CASRRTGSTGELFF	TGTGCCAGCAGGCGGACAGGGAGCACCGGGGAGCTGTTTTTT
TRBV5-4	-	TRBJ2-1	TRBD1	CASSAGQGFYNEQFF	TGTGCCAGCAGCGCTGGACAGGGGTTTTACAATGAGCAGTTCTTC
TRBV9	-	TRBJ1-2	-	CASSVGPGKVKNYGYTF	TGTGCCAGCAGCGTAGGGCCAGGGAAGGTCAAGAACTATGGCTACACCTTC
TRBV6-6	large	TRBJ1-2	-	CASSYEGSLRGTF	TGTGCCAGCAGTTACGAGGGCTCCCTCCGTGGCACCTTC
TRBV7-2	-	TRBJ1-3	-	CASSPHGVGNPGNTIYF	TGTGCCAGCAGCCCCCATGGAGTAGGGAATCCTGGAAACACCATATATTTT
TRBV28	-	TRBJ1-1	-	CASSFGRRNTEAFF	TGTGCCAGCAGTTTCGGCAGGAGGAACACTGAAGCTTTCTTT
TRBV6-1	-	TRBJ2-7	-	CASIPKQNSYEQYF	TGTGCCAGCATCCCCAAACAGAACTCCTACGAGCAGTACTTC
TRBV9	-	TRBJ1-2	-	CASSVAPFTNYGYTF	TGTGCCAGCAGCGTAGCTCCGTTTACTAACTATGGCTACACCTTC
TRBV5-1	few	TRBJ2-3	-	CASSLSTDTQYF	TGCGCCAGCAGCTTAAGTACAGATACGCAGTATTTT
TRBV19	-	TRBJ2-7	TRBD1	CASSISGQGLYYEQYF	TGTGCCAGTAGTATATCGGGACAGGGGCTATACTACGAGCAGTACTTC
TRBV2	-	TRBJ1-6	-	CASSKLQGRGNNSPLHF	TGTGCCAGCAGTAAACTACAGGGACGTGGCAATAATTCACCCCTCCACTTT
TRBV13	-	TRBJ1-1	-	CASSLNPPGNTEAFF	TGTGCCAGCAGCTTGAATCCCCCGGGGAACACTGAAGCTTTCTTT
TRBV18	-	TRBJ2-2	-	CASSLTGPTGELFF	TGTGCCAGCTCCCTTACAGGGCCCACCGGGGAGCTGTTTTTT
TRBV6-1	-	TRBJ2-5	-	CASSEGSGRETQYF	TGTGCCAGCAGTGAAGGGTCAGGGCGGGAGACCCAGTACTTC
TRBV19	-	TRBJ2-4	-	CASSGRALRTVQYF	TGTGCCAGTAGTGGGCGGGCATTGAGGACAGTTCAGTACTTC
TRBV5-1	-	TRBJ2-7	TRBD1	CASSLARSRDRDEQYF	TGCGCCAGCAGCTTGGCTCGATCACGGGACAGGGACGAGCAGTACTTC
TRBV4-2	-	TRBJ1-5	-	CASSQGKGDLGNQPQHF	TGTGCCAGCAGCCAGGGCAAAGGGGACTTAGGCAATCAGCCCCAGCATTTT
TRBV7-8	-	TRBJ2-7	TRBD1	CASSLILTGADEQYF	TGTGCCAGCAGCTTAATTTTGACAGGGGCCGACGAGCAGTACTTC
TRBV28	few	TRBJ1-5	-	CASSLDSNQPQHF	TGTGCCAGCAGTTTAGACAGCAATCAGCCCCAGCATTTT
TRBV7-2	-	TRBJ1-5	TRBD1	CASSLQGQELQPQHF	TGTGCCAGCAGCTTACAGGGACAGGAACTTCAGCCCCAGCATTTT
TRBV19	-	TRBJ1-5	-	CASSITGRSNQPQHF	TGTGCCAGTAGTATCACAGGGAGGAGCAATCAGCCCCAGCATTTT
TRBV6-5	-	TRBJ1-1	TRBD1	CASSSRAGGMNTEAFF	TGTGCCAGCAGTTCCCGCGCAGGGGGGATGAACACTGAAGCTTTCTTT
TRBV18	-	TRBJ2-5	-	CASSGSAGQETQYF	TGTGCCAGCTCAGGGTCGGCAGGGCAAGAGACCCAGTACTTC
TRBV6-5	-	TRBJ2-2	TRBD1	CASSYPGGTGELFF	TGTGCCAGCAGTTACCCAGGGGGCACCGGGGAGCTGTTTTTT
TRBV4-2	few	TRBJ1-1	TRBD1	CASSHLGQGEAFF	TGTGCCAGCAGCCACCTCGGACAGGGTGAAGCTTTCTTT
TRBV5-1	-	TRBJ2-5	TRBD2	CASSLVPSGGAQETQYF	TGCGCCAGCAGCTTGGTGCCTAGCGGGGGAGCACAAGAGACCCAGTACTTC
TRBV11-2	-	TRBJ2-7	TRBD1	CASSFGRGLNKVTYEQYF	TGTGCTAGCAGCTTCGGCAGGGGGCTCAATAAAGTGACCTACGAGCAGTACTTC